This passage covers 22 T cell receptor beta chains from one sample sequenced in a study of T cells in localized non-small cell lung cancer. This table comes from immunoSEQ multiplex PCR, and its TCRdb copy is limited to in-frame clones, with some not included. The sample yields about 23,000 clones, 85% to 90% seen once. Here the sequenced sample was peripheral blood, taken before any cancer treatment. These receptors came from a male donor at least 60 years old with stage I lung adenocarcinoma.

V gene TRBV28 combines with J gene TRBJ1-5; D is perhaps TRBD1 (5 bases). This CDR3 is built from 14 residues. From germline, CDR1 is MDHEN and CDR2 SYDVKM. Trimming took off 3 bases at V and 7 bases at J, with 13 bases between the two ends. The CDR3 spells CASSFQGRRQPQHF. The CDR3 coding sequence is TGTGCCAGCAGTTTTCAGGGTAGAAGGCAGCCCCAGCATTTT.

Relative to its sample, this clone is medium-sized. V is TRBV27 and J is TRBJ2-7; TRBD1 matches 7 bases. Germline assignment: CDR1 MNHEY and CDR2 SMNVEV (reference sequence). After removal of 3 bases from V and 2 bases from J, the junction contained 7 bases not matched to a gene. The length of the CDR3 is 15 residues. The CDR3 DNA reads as TGTGCCAGCAGTTTCAGGACAGGACCGACCTACGAGCAGTACTTC. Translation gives CASSFRTGPTYEQYF.

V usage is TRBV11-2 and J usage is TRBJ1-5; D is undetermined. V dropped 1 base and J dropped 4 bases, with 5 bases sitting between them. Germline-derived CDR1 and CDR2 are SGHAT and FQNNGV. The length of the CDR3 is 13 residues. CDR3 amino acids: CASSLGENQPQHF. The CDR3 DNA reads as TGTGCCAGCAGCTTAGGAGAGAATCAGCCCCAGCATTTT.

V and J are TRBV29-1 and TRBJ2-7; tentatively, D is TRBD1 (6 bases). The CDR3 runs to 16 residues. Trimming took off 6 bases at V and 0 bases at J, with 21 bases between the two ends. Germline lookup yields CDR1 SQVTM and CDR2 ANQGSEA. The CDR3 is CSVNREVFANSYEQYF. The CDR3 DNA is TGCAGCGTCAACAGGGAAGTGTTTGCCAACTCCTACGAGCAGTACTTC.

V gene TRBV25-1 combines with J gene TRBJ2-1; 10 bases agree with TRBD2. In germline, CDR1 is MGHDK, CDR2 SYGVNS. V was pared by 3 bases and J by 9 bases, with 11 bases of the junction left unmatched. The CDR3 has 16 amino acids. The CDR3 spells CASSEQREGPRGEQFF. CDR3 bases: TGTGCCAGCAGTGAGCAGCGGGAGGGCCCGCGGGGTGAGCAGTTCTTC.

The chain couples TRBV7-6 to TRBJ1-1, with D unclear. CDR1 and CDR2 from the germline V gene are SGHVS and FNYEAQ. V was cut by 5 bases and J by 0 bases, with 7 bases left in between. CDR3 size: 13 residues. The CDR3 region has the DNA TGTGCCAGCAGCCCCCAGTTGAACACTGAAGCTTTCTTT. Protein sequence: CASSPQLNTEAFF.

The CDR3 region is CSVDSQLAGTQYF. The CDR3, as DNA: TGCAGCGTTGATTCCCAGCTCGCGGGTACGCAGTATTTT. This chain links TRBV29-1 with TRBJ2-3, with a possible D match to TRBD2 (5 bases). Trimming removed 3 bases from V and 8 bases from J, with 15 bases in between. Germline CDR1 SQVTM, CDR2 ANQGSEA. The CDR3 length is 13 residues.

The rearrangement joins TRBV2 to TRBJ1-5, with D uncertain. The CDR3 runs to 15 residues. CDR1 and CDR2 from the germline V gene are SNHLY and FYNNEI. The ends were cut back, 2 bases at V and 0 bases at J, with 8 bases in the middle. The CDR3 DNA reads TGTGCCAGCAGTGAAAACAAGAATAGCAATCAGCCCCAGCATTTT. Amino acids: CASSENKNSNQPQHF.

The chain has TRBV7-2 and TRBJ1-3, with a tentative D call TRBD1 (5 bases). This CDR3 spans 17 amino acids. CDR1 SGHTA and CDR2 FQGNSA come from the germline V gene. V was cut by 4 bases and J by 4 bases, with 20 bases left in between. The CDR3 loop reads CASSYLGTAFEGNTIYF. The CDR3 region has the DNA TGTGCCAGCAGCTATTTAGGGACTGCCTTTGAGGGAAACACCATATATTTT.

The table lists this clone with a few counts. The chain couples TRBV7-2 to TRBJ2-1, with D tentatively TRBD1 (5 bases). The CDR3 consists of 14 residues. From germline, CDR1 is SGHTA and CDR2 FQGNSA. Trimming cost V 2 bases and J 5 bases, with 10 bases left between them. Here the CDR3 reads CASSLLSRDNEQFF. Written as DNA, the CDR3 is TGTGCCAGCAGCTTATTAAGCAGGGACAATGAGCAGTTCTTC.

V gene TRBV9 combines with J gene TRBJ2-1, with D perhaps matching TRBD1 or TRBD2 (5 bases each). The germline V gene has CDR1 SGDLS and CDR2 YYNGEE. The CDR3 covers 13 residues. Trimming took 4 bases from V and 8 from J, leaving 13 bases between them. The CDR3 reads CASSLRGVDEQFF. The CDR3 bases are TGTGCCAGCAGCCTTAGAGGGGTTGATGAGCAGTTCTTC.

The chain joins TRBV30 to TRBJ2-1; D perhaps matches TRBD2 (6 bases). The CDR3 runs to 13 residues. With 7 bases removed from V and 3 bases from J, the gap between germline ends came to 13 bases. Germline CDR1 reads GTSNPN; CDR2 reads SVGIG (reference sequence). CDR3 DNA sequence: TGTGCCTTGATAGCGGAGAGCTACAATGAGCAGTTCTTC. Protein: CALIAESYNEQFF.

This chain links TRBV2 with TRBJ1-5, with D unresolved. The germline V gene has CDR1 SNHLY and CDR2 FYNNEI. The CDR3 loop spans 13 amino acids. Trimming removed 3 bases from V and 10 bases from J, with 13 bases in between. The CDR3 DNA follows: TGTGCCAGCAGTGAGTCTCACTCCGGCCCCCAGCATTTT. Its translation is CASSESHSGPQHF.

CDR3 sequence: CASSADRASYEQYF. CDR3 coding DNA: TGTGCCAGCAGTGCGGACAGGGCCTCCTACGAGCAGTACTTC. The chain recombines TRBV6-5 with TRBJ2-7, with 8 positions matching TRBD1. V dropped 5 bases and J dropped 0; count of bases not matched to a gene: 3. The CDR3 is made up of 14 amino acids. Germline values: CDR1 MNHEY, CDR2 SVGAGI.

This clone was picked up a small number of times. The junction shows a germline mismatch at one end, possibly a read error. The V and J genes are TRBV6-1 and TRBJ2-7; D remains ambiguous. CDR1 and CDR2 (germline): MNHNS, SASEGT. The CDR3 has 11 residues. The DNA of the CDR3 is TGTGCCAGCAGCGAAGGATACGAGCAGTACTTC. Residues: CASSEGYEQYF.

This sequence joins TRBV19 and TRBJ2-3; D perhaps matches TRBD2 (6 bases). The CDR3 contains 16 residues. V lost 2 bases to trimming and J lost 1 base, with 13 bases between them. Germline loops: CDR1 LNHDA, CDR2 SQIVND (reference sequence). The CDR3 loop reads CASSITGERGTDTQYF. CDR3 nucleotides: TGTGCCAGTAGTATAACGGGGGAGCGAGGCACAGATACGCAGTATTTT.

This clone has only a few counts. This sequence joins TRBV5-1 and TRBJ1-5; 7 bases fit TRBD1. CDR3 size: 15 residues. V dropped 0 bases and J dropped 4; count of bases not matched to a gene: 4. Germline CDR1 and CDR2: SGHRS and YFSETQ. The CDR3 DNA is TGCGCCAGCAGCTTGGACGGGACAGAAAATCAGCCCCAGCATTTT. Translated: CASSLDGTENQPQHF.

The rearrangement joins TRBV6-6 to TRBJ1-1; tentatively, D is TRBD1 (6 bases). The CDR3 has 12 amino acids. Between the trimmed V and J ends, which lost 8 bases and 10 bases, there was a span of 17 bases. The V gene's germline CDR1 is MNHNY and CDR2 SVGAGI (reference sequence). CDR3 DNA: TGTGCCAGCCAAGGGCCGCCAGGGGCAGCTTTCTTT. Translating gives CASQGPPGAAFF.

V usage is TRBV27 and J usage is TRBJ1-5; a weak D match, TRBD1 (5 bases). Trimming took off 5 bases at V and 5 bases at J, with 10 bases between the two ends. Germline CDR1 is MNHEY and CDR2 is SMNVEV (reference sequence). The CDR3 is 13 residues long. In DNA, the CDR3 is TGTGCCAGCAGTATAGGGGCCTATCAGCCCCAGCATTTT. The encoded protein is CASSIGAYQPQHF.

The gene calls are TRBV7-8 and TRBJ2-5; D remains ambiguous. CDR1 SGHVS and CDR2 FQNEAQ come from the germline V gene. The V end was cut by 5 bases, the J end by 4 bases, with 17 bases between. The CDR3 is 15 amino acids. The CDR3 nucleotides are TGTGCCAGCAGCCTCGCCCCCGATGGTGCAGAGACCCAGTACTTC. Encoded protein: CASSLAPDGAETQYF.

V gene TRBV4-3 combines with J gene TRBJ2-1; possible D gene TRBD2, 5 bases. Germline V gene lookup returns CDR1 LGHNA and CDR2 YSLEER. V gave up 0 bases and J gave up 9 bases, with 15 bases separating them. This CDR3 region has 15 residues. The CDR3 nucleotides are TGCGCCAGCAGCCAAGATCCGGGGTCCCTCACTGAGCAGTTCTTC. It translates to CASSQDPGSLTEQFF.

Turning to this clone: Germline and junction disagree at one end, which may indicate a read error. The CDR3 loop is CASSDGSMNAGELFF. The CDR3 DNA is TGTGCCAGCAGCGACGGTTCTATGAACGCCGGGGAGCTGTTTTTT. The chain combines TRBV7-2 with TRBJ2-2; no firm D call. Per germline, CDR1 SGHTA and CDR2 FQGNSA. This CDR3 has 15 residues.